Listed here is a single T cell receptor beta chain. J lost 5 bases, V lost 7 bases, and 6 bases had no gene match. Germline assignment: CDR1 MNHNY and CDR2 SVGAGI (reference sequence). The CDR3 is made up of 14 amino acids. Original methodology: For nucleated cells, counts were estimated from reference gene primer amplification. Clones were sequenced by immunoSEQ multiplex PCR, and TCRdb holds only the in-frame ones, with some missing. V, J and clone size were drawn from that table, and D and trimming were deduced from the DNA. The sample yields about 73,000 clones, approximately 83% seen once. This entry comes from a study of blood T cell repertoires in COVID-19. Looking at the study overall: Samples came from the United States, Italy and Spain, spanning acute and convalescent COVID-19. Sources were T cells, B-cell-depleted T cells, or PBMCs; the material itself was cDNA or gDNA.

This TCR came from an elderly man with active or convalescent COVID-19. Material: peripheral blood. The chain joins TRBV6-6 to TRBJ2-2; 8 nucleotides agree with TRBD2. The CDR3 DNA reads TGTGCCAGCAATGTAGCGGGAAAGACCGGGGAGCTGTTTTTT. This codes for CASNVAGKTGELFF.